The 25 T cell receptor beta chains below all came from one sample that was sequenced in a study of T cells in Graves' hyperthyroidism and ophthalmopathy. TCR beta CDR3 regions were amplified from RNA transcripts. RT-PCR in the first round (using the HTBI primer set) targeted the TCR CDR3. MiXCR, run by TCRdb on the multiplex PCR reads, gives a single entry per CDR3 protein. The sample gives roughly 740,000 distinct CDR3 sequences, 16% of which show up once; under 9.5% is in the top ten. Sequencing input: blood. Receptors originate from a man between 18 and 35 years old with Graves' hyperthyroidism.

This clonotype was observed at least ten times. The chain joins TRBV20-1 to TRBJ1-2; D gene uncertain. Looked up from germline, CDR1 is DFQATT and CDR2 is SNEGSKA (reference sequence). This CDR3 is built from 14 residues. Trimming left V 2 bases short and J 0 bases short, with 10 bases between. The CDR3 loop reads CSARIDTTNYGYTF. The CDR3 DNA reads TGCAGTGCTAGAATCGACACCACTAACTATGGCTACACCTTC.

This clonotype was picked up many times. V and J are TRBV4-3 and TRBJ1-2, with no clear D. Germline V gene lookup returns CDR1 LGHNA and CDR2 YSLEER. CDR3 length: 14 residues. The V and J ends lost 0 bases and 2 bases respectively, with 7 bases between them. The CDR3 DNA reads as TGCGCCAGCAGCCAAGAGTACCAGAACTATGGCTACACCTTC. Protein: CASSQEYQNYGYTF.

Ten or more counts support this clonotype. The CDR3 DNA follows: TGTGCCAGCAGCCATTCATCCGGGACAGGGGGCACTGAAGCTTTCTTT. This codes for CASSHSSGTGGTEAFF. The chain couples TRBV3-1 to TRBJ1-1; 11 bases line up with TRBD1. The V and J ends lost 3 bases and 4 bases, in that order; junction bases with no gene match: 7. The CDR3 has 16 residues. Per germline, CDR1 LGHDT and CDR2 YNNKEL (reference sequence).

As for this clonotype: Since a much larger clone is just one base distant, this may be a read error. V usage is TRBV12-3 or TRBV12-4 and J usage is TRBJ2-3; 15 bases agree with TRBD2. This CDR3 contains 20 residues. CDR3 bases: TGTGCCAGCAGTTTAGAGGGAGTGGGACTAGCGGGAGGAATCACAGATGCGCAGTATTTT. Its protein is CASSLEGVGLAGGITDAQYF.

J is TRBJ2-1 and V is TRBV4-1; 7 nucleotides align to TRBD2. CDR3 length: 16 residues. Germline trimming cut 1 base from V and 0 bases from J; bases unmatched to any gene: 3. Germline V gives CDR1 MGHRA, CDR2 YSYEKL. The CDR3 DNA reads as TGCGCCAGCAGCCAAGTGAGCGGGAACTCCTACAATGAGCAGTTCTTC. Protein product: CASSQVSGNSYNEQFF.

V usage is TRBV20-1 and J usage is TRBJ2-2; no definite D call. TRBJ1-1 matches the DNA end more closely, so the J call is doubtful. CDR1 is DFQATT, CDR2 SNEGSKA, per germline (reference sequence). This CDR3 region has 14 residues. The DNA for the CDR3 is TGCAGTGCTAGCAGACGAGTCGGGCCGCCGCGAGCTTTCTTT. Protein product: CSASRRVGPPRAFF.

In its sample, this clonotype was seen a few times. In DNA form, the CDR3 reads TGTGCCAGCAGCTTAAAAGGTGTCGGGGAGCTGTTTTTT. As protein: CASSLKGVGELFF. The gene calls are TRBV11-2 and TRBJ2-2, with unresolved D. Germline values: CDR1 SGHAT, CDR2 FQNNGV. Trimming left V 2 bases short and J 7 bases short, with 8 bases between. This CDR3 has 13 amino acids. The whole variable domain, remainder taken from reference TRBV11-2 and TRBJ2-2, is EAGVAQSPRYKIIEKRQSVAFWCNPISGHATLYWYQQILGQGPKLLIQFQNNGVVDDSQLPKDRFSAERLKGVDSTLKIQPAKLEDSAVYLCASSLKGVGELFFGEGSRLTVL.

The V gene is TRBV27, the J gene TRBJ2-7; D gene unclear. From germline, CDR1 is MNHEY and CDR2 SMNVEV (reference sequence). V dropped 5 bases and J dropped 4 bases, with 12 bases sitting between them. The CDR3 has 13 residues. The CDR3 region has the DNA TGTGCCAGCAGTATAGGCGCAGTTTACGAGCAGTACTTC. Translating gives CASSIGAVYEQYF.

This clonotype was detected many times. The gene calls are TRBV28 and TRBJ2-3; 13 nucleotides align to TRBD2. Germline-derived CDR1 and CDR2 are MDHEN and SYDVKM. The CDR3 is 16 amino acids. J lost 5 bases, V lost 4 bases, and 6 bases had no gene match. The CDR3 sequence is CASSSRTSGSVDTQYF. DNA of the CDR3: TGTGCCAGCAGTTCCCGGACTAGCGGGAGCGTAGATACGCAGTATTTT.

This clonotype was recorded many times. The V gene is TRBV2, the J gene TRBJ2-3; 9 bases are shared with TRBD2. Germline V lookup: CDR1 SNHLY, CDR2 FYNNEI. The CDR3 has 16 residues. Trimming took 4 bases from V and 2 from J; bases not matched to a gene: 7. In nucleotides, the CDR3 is TGTGCCAGCAGTGGGAGGACTAGCGCCTTCACAGATACGCAGTATTTT. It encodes CASSGRTSAFTDTQYF.

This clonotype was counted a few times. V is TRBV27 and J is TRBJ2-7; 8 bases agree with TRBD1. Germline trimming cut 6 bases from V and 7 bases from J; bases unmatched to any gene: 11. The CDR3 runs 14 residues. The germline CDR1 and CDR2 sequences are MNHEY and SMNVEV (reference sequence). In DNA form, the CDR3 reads TGTGCCAGCAGCAGGGGGCTGGGGTTTTGGGAGCAGTACTTC. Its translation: CASSRGLGFWEQYF.

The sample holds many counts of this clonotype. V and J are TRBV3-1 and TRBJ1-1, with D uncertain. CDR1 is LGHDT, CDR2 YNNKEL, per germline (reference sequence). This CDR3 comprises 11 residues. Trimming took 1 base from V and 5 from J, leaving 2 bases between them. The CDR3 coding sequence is TGTGCCAGCAGCCAAGCGACTGAAGCTTTCTTT. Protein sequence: CASSQATEAFF.

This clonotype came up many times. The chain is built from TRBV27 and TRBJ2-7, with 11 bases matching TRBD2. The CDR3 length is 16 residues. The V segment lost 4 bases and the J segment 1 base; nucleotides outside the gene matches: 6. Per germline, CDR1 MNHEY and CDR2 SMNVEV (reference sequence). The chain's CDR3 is CASSSLTSGMSYEQYF. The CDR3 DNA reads TGTGCCAGCAGTTCCTTGACTAGCGGGATGTCCTACGAGCAGTACTTC.

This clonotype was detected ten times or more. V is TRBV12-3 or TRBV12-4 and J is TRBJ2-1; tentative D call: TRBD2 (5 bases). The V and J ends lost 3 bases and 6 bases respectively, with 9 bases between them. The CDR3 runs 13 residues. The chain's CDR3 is CASSFAGGNEQFF. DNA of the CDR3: TGTGCCAGCAGTTTCGCAGGAGGCAATGAGCAGTTCTTC.

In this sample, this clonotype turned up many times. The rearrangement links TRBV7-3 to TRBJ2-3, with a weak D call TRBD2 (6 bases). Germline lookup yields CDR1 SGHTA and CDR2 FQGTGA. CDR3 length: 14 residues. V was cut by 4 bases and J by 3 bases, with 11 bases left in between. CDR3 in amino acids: CASSSFGGTDTQYF. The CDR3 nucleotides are TGTGCCAGCAGCTCCTTCGGGGGAACAGATACGCAGTATTTT.

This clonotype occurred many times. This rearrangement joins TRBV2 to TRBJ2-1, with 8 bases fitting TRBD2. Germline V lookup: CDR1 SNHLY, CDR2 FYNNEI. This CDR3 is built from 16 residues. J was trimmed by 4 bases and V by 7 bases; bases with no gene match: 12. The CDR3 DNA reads TGTGCCAGCACCTCACTAGCGGAGATCATTTACAATGAGCAGTTCTTC. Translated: CASTSLAEIIYNEQFF. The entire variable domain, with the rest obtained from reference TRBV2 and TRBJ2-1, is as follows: EPEVTQTPSHQVTQMGQEVILRCVPISNHLYFYWYRQILGQKVEFLVSFYNNEISEKSEIFDDQFSVERPDGSNFTLKIRSTKLEDSAMYFCASTSLAEIIYNEQFFGPGTRLTVL.

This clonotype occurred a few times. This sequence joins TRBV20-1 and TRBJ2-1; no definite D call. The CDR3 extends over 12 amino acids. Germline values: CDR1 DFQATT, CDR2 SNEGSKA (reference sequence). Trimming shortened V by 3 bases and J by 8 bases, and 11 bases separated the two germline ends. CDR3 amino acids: CSARMVSHEQFF. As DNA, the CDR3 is TGCAGTGCTAGGATGGTATCCCATGAGCAGTTCTTC.

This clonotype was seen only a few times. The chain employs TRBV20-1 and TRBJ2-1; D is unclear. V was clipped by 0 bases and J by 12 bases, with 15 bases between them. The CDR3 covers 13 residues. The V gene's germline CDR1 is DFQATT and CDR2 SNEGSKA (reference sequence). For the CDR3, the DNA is TGCAGTGCTAGAGAGAGGCTCCCGTTTGGGCAGTTCTTC. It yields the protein CSARERLPFGQFF.

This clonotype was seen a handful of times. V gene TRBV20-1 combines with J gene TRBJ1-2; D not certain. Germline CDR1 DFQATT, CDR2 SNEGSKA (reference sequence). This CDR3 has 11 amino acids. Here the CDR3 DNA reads TGCACTGCGGTAGAAAACTATGGCTACACCTTC. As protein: CTAVENYGYTF.

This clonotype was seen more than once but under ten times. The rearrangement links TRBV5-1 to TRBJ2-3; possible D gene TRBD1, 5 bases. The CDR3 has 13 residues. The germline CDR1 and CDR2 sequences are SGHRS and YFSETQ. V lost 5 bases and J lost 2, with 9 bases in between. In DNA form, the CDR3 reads TGCGCCAGCAGGAAGGGGAACACAGATACGCAGTATTTT. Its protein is CASRKGNTDTQYF.

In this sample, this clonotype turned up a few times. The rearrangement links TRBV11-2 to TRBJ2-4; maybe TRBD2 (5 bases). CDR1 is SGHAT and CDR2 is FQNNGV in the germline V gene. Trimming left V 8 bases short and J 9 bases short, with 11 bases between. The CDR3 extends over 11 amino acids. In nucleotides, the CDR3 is TGTGCCAGCGGAGGCCGGGTCATTCAGTACTTC. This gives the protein CASGGRVIQYF.

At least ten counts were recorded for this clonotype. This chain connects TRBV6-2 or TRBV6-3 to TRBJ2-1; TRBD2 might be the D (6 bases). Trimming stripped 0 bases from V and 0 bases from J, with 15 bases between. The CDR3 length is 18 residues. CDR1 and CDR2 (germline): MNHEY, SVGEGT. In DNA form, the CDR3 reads TGTGCCAGCAGTTACTCGCTACATGCGGGGCACTCCTACAATGAGCAGTTCTTC. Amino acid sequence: CASSYSLHAGHSYNEQFF.

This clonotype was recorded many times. CDR3: CASSGGGSGPNNEQFF. The CDR3 nucleotides read TGTGCCAGCAGCGGAGGGGGAAGCGGGCCCAACAATGAGCAGTTCTTC. The chain combines TRBV7-9 with TRBJ2-1; D could derive from TRBD1 or TRBD2 (6 bases each). V was cut by 5 bases and J by 5 bases, with 19 bases left in between. The CDR3 is 16 residues long. Germline CDR1 is SEHNR and CDR2 is FQNEAQ (reference sequence).

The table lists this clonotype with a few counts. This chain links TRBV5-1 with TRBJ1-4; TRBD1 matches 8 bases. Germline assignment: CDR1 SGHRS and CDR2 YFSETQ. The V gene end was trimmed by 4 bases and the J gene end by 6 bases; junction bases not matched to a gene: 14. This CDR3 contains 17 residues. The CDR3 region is CASSRDPRAGGDEKLFF. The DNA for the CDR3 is TGCGCCAGCAGCCGGGACCCCCGAGCAGGGGGCGATGAAAAACTGTTTTTT.

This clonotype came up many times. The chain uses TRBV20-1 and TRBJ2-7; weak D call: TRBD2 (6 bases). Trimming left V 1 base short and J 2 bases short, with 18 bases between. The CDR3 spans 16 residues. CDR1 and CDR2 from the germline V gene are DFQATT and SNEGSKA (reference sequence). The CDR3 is CSARVFGRGGPYEQYF. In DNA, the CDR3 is TGCAGTGCTAGAGTGTTTGGGCGGGGCGGACCCTACGAGCAGTACTTC.